The sequence of this T cell receptor (beta chain) was determined in a study of T cell clones after liver transplantation. Whole-study context: Liver transplant recipients had immunosuppression withdrawal attempted within 2 years. Tolerant meant at least one year fully off immunosuppression without liver enzymes above twice normal. Overall study results and limits: Post-transplant time points were not standardized, so conclusions are preliminary.

CD3+CD4+ and CD3+CD8+ cells were FACS-sorted from thawed unstimulated PBMCs. CDR1 and CDR2 (germline): SEHNR, FQNEAQ (reference sequence). The germline V and J ends were trimmed by 5 bases and 4 bases, with 12 bases remaining between them. The CDR3 totals 13 residues. Here immunoSEQ multiplex PCR was the method, and the copy in TCRdb shows in-frame clones only, minus some. The data show about 16,000 clones, approximately 80% seen once. In its sample, this clone was seen a few times. Its target is unknown. This rearrangement joins TRBV7-9 to TRBJ2-7; weak D call: TRBD2 (5 bases). This clonotype originated in a human patient who received a liver transplant. The graft donor may account for some of the T cells. The source was CD8+ T cells from blood, collected around 48 months after liver transplant. The CDR3 loop is CASSLSGGYEQYF. The CDR3 nucleotides read TGTGCCAGCAGCCTCAGCGGTGGGTACGAGCAGTACTTC.